The TCR beta chain described here comes from a study of CD8+CD57+ T cells in acquired aplastic anemia. Study overall: Average DNA yield from sorted CD4+ and CD8+ cells was roughly 3.1 ug.

Study observations and caveats: A significant difference in CD8+ Simpson's diversity between patients and controls was not found.

The V segment lost 5 bases and the J segment 7 bases; nucleotides outside the gene matches: 11. Germline CDR1 reads SGHAT; CDR2 reads FQNNGV. The CDR3 covers 15 residues. Genomic DNA templated the TCR beta VDJ and CDR3 profiling. TCRdb redid the calling of the reads with MiXCR, one entry per CDR3 protein. The sample includes more than 150,000 distinct CDR3 sequences, 46% of them seen just once. This clonotype came up many times. Antigen specificity is unknown. Sequencing was done on a sample of sorted CD4+, CD8+, or CD8+CD57+ T cells (not recorded which) from PBMCs. This TCR derives from a human donor in good health. V is TRBV11-2 and J is TRBJ2-1; 7 positions match TRBD2. The CDR3 nucleotides read TGTGCCAGCAGCCCAAAGCGGGGCGGAGCAAATGAGCAGTTCTTC. The encoded protein is CASSPKRGGANEQFF.